This TCR beta chain was sequenced for a study of T cell responses to AZD1222 COVID-19 vaccine (dated by TCRdb to 2020 to 2022). Concerning the study at large: TCR sequencing was performed for 230 to 250 trial participants, of whom 200 to 220 were given two doses of AZD1222 and around 25 were given two doses of MenACWY control vaccine. Trial participants were enrolled by age into 18-55, 56-69 and 70-plus year subgroups, with 148, 28 and 57 TCR-sequenced participants respectively.

In the germline V gene, CDR1 corresponds to MNHNS and CDR2 to SASEGT. From cysteine to phenylalanine, the CDR3 is 16 amino acids long. The DNA shown is the 48-base CDR3, in frame from base 1. V was cut back by 1 base and J by 3 bases, leaving a gap of 13 bases between them. The time point label, read with the paper, signifies: about 28 days (+/-7) after the second vaccine dose. Because spike-specific TCR depth and breadth did not differ between the two schedules, AZD1222 recipients who got a second dose at roughly 4 weeks were pooled with those who got a second dose at roughly 12 weeks. Vaccinee samples came from UK trials COV001 and COV002, including a single-blind randomized controlled phase 2/3 trial of AZD1222 (ChAdOx1 nCoV-19) in healthy adults. Trial participant PBMC samples were collected at day 0 and day 28 after the second dose for TCRbeta chain sequencing. Findings and caveats that apply to the study as a whole: In the small 56-69-year group, the increase in depth fell short of significance, most likely because of low power. Most participants were white British and females outnumbered males, and the authors suggested that clonal diversity may have been underestimated. Reportedly, close to half of the unique spike-specific TCRs recognized epitopes lying outside the regions that are mutated in the B.1.351 and B.1.1.7 variants. Because no day 14 peak-response samples were available, the repertoires could be characterized only after the peak T cell response. Conclusions about previously exposed vaccinees are limited because only a handful of AZD1222 recipients were SARS-CoV-2 seropositive at baseline. CD4 TCRs associated with the vaccine covered the entire spike protein, and the dominant responses were in regions 160-218 and 743-854. A significant rise in spike-specific TCR breadth and depth was observed after two AZD1222 doses relative to day 0 and relative to MenACWY recipients.

The CDR3 regions of human TCRbeta chains were analyzed by immunosequencing. As for the original processing: TCRs in the repertoires were matched against a reference library of SARS-CoV-2-specific TCRs that had been generated with the MIRA antigen-specificity platform. Breadth meant the fraction of unique TCRs that were SARS-CoV-2-associated, whereas depth meant the fraction of total T cells that were SARS-CoV-2-associated. Using the MIRA data, every spike-specific TCR was mapped to the spike region that the TCR reacted to and assigned to either a CD4 or a CD8 class. Log10-transformed breadth and depth values were compared by one-way ANOVA with Sidak's multiple comparisons tests. In TCRdb, the immuneACCESS table is reduced to in-frame sequences with V and J assigned. These tables do not hold every clone; where another copy was compared, an unresolved V gene accounts for under half, and the others remain unexplained. V and J calls and clone size are those listed in that table; D and trimming were worked out from the DNA. Within this sample are 90,000 to 140,000 clones, with 89% of them counted one time only. Over 35% of the sample goes to the ten largest clones.

With respect to this clone: Its antigen specificity is not known. One base away there is no much larger clone; base qualities are not given.

The source of this sequence is an adult who received the AZD1222 COVID-19 vaccine. The sequence is built from TRBV6-1 and TRBJ1-3; TRBD1 might be the D gene, on 5 matching bases. Material: peripheral blood, obtained 28 days after the second AZD1222 dose. The nucleotides read TGTGCCAGCAGTGAAGGGAGGGGACTCCGTGGAAACACCATATATTTT. It encodes CASSEGRGLRGNTIYF.